The entry below describes one T cell receptor (beta chain). Its target is not known. MiXCR, applied by TCRdb to the RT-PCR reads, yields one record per CDR3 protein. The sample holds 550,000 to 800,000 distinct CDR3 sequences, 11% to 15% seen once. The CDR3 runs to 15 residues. The junction had 11 bases not matched to a gene; V was cut back by 5 bases and J by 6 bases. CDR1 and CDR2 from the germline V gene are MNHNS and SASEGT. The source of the sample is a study of response to subunit inactivated influenza vaccine. General study results and limits: Only a handful of new T cells, the authors suggested, are recruited with each seasonal influenza vaccination.

The clonotype comes from a man aged 50 or older who received an inactivated influenza vaccine. The sample was PBMCs from blood, taken 14 to 15 days before vaccination. The gene calls are TRBV6-1 and TRBJ2-7; 9 bases match TRBD1. The CDR3 region is CASSIDRGYSGEQYF. The CDR3 DNA reads as TGTGCCAGCAGTATTGACAGGGGGTATAGCGGCGAGCAGTACTTC.